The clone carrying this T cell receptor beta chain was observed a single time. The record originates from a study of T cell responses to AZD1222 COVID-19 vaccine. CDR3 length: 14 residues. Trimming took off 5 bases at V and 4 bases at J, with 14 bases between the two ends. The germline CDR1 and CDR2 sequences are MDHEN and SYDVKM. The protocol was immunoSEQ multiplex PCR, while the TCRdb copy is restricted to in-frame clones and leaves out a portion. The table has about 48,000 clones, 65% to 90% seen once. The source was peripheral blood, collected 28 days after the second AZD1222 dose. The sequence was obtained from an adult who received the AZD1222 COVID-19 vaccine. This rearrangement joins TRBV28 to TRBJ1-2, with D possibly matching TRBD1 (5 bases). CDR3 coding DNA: TGTGCCAGCAGTCCGTCCCTCGGGACCTATGGCTACACCTTC. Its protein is CASSPSLGTYGYTF.